This T cell receptor (beta chain) emerged from a study of blood T cell repertoires in COVID-19. Overall study: Samples taken during acute and convalescent COVID-19 were collected in the United States, Italy and Spain. The cDNA or gDNA used as material had been derived from T cells, B-cell-depleted T cells, or PBMCs.

Between the trimmed V and J ends, which lost 8 bases and 1 base, there was a span of 11 bases. CDR3 size: 13 residues. Germline V gene sequence: CDR1 MNHEY, CDR2 SVGAGI. Sequenced by immunoSEQ multiplex PCR; TCRdb stores in-frame clones only, minus some. The sample carries about 52,000 clones, 86% recorded once. Sequenced: peripheral blood. This TCR was recovered from a woman aged 80 or older with acute or convalescent COVID-19. The chain is built from TRBV6-5 and TRBJ1-2; D perhaps matches TRBD1 (5 bases). This CDR3 is CASGGNVNYGYTF. The CDR3, as DNA: TGTGCCAGCGGGGGGAACGTTAACTATGGCTACACCTTC.